The 14 T cell receptor beta chains reported below all come from one sample, sequenced in a study of blood T cell repertoires in COVID-19. Profiling relied on immunoSEQ multiplex PCR, and the TCRdb table lists in-frame clones only, not all of them. The data show roughly 50,000 clones, with about 88% seen just once and roughly an eighth held by the top ten. The sequenced sample was peripheral blood. All receptors come from a woman aged 60-75 years with active COVID-19.

The chain carries TRBV2 and TRBJ1-5; D is uncertain. Germline V CDR1 and CDR2: SNHLY, FYNNEI. The CDR3 sequence is 14 residues long. The V end was cut by 2 bases, the J end by 0 bases, with 5 bases between. The CDR3 region is CASSERYSNQPQHF. In nucleotides, the CDR3 is TGTGCCAGCAGTGAACGTTATAGCAATCAGCCCCAGCATTTT.

V is TRBV19 and J is TRBJ2-1; 8 bases line up with TRBD1. CDR3 size: 14 residues. CDR1 is LNHDA and CDR2 is SQIVND in the germline V gene (reference sequence). The V and J ends lost 6 bases and 5 bases, in that order; junction bases with no gene match: 6. CDR3 DNA: TGTGCCAGTAGGGGGCAGGGGGCAAACAATGAGCAGTTCTTC. Translating it yields CASRGQGANNEQFF.

Here the CDR3 DNA reads TGTGCCAGCAGTTACTCGATTGGGAGACGGGGGTGGTACGAGCAGTACTTC. Translated, it gives CASSYSIGRRGWYEQYF. The chain combines TRBV6-2 or TRBV6-3 with TRBJ2-7; the D gene is possibly TRBD2 (6 bases). This CDR3 comprises 17 residues. Per the germline V gene, CDR1 is MNHEY and CDR2 is SVGEGT. Trimming removed 0 bases from V and 4 bases from J, with 19 bases in between.

The chain couples TRBV2 to TRBJ2-2; possibly TRBD2 for D (7 bases). CDR3 size: 15 residues. The V gene lost 6 bases and the J gene lost 7 bases, with 18 bases spanning the gap. CDR1 and CDR2 (germline): SNHLY, FYNNEI. For the CDR3, the DNA is TGTGCCAGCAGGCCCACGGGGGGCGGCGGCGGGGAGCTGTTTTTT. It is translated as CASRPTGGGGGELFF. Full variable domain (rest looked up from reference TRBV2 and TRBJ2-2): EPEVTQTPSHQVTQMGQEVILRCVPISNHLYFYWYRQILGQKVEFLVSFYNNEISEKSEIFDDQFSVERPDGSNFTLKIRSTKLEDSAMYFCASRPTGGGGGELFFGEGSRLTVL.

The chain combines TRBV5-1 with TRBJ2-7, with 7 nucleotides matching TRBD1. Trimming cost V 4 bases and J 3 bases; bases outside gene matches: 7. The germline V gene has CDR1 SGHRS and CDR2 YFSETQ. This CDR3 contains 14 residues. CDR3 nucleotides: TGCGCCAGCAGCGCCCAGGGACAGTTCTACGAGCAGTACTTC. Its translation is CASSAQGQFYEQYF.

This chain joins TRBV19 and TRBJ1-4; D is unresolved. The CDR3 contains 15 residues. Trimming took 6 bases from V and 0 from J, leaving 11 bases between them. Germline assignment: CDR1 LNHDA and CDR2 SQIVND (reference sequence). DNA for the CDR3: TGTGCCAGTAGACCGGTCTCAACAACTAATGAAAAACTGTTTTTT. Amino acid sequence: CASRPVSTTNEKLFF.

CDR3 DNA: TGTGCCACCAGCCCACGTAATAGGGGTCGAGAGACCCAGTACTTC. Encoded protein: CATSPRNRGRETQYF. This rearrangement joins TRBV15 to TRBJ2-5; tentatively, D is TRBD1 (5 bases). The CDR3 loop spans 15 amino acids. Germline V gene sequence: CDR1 LNHNV, CDR2 YYDKDF (reference sequence). V lost 5 bases and J 4 bases, leaving 17 bases between the germline ends.

The chain carries TRBV4-3 and TRBJ2-5; 7 bases align to TRBD1. CDR3 length equals 14 residues. The germline CDR1 and CDR2 sequences are LGHNA and YSLEER. J was trimmed by 4 bases and V by 0 bases; bases with no gene match: 2. The CDR3 is CASSQDYRGETQYF. The CDR3 bases are TGCGCCAGCAGCCAAGATTACAGGGGAGAGACCCAGTACTTC.

This chain connects TRBV6-6 to TRBJ1-4, with unresolved D. Trimming shortened V by 6 bases and J by 3 bases, and 5 bases separated the two germline ends. CDR1 MNHNY and CDR2 SVGAGI come from the germline V gene (reference sequence). CDR3 length: 12 amino acids. The CDR3: CASRAANEKLFF. The CDR3 region has the DNA TGTGCCAGCAGGGCTGCTAATGAAAAACTGTTTTTT.

The rearrangement links TRBV15 to TRBJ2-5; weak D call: TRBD1 (6 bases). The V gene lost 2 bases and the J gene lost 1 base, with 8 bases spanning the gap. This CDR3 has 14 residues. CDR1 is LNHNV, CDR2 YYDKDF, per germline (reference sequence). The CDR3 nucleotides are TGTGCCACCAGCAGAAGGACAGCCCAAGAGACCCAGTACTTC. This codes for CATSRRTAQETQYF.

V is TRBV24-1 and J is TRBJ2-5, with TRBD2 as a possible D gene (7 bases). V was trimmed by 4 bases and J by 2 bases, leaving 16 bases between them. Germline V CDR1 and CDR2: KGHDR, SFDVKD. This CDR3 comprises 16 residues. DNA for the CDR3: TGTGCCACCAGTGACTCACAGGGCGGGGGACAAGAGACCCAGTACTTC. It translates to CATSDSQGGGQETQYF.

This chain joins TRBV12-5 and TRBJ2-5; possible D gene TRBD2, 10 bases. Per germline, CDR1 LGHNT and CDR2 FRNRAP. This CDR3 is 19 amino acids long. Between the trimmed V and J ends, which lost 4 bases and 2 bases, there was a span of 26 bases. The CDR3 sequence is CASGYDRGWTSGTQETQYF. CDR3 in DNA: TGTGCTAGTGGTTACGACAGGGGGTGGACTAGCGGCACGCAAGAGACCCAGTACTTC.

The gene calls are TRBV20-1 and TRBJ2-7, with a weak D call TRBD1 (5 bases). The CDR3 has 13 amino acids. The V end lost 3 bases, the J end lost 3 bases, and 12 bases lay between the germline ends. CDR1 is DFQATT, CDR2 SNEGSKA, per germline (reference sequence). CDR3 DNA sequence: TGCAGTGCTAGTCGCAGGGCGAACTACGAGCAGTACTTC. This gives the protein CSASRRANYEQYF.

The chain joins TRBV24-1 to TRBJ2-1; 14 bases agree with TRBD2. V gave up 5 bases and J gave up 8 bases; unmatched junction bases: 19. From germline, CDR1 is KGHDR and CDR2 SFDVKD. The CDR3 sequence is 20 residues long. CDR3 in amino acids: CATSGAPGTSGGGVRDEQFF. CDR3 sequence (DNA): TGTGCCACCAGTGGCGCCCCCGGGACTAGCGGGGGTGGCGTTCGAGATGAGCAGTTCTTC.